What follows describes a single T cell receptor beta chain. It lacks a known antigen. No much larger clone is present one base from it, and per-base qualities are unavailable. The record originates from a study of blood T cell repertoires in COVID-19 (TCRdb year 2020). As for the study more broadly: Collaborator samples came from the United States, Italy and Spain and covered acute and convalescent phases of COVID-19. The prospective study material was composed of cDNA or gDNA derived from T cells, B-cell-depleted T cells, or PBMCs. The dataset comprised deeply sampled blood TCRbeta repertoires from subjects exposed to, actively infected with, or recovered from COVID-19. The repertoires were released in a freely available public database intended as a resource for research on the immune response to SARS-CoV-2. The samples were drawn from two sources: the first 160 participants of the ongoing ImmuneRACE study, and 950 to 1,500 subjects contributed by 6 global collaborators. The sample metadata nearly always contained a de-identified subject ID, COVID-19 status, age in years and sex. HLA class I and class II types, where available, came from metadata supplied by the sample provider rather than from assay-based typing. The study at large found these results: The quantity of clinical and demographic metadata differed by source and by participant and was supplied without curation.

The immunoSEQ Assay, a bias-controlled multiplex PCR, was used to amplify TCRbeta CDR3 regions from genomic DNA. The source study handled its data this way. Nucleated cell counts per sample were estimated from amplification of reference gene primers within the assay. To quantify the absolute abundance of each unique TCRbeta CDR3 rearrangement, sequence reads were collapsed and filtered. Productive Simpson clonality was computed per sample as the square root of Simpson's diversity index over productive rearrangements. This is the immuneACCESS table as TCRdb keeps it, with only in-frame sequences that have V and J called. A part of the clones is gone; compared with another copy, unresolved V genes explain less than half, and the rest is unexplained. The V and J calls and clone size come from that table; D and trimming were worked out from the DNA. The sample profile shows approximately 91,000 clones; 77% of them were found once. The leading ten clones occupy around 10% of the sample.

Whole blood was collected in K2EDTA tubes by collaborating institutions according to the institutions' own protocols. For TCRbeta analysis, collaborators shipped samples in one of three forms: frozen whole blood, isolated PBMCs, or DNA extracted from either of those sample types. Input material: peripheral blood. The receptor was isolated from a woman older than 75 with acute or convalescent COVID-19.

The CDR3 here reads CASSLFPRSNTEAFF. The DNA sequence reads TGTGCCAGCAGCTTGTTCCCTAGGTCGAACACTGAAGCTTTCTTT. The chain links TRBV5-6 with TRBJ1-1; no D gene call is confident. V gives up 1 base and J gives up 1 base, and the segment between their germline ends measures 11 bases. The CDR3 sequence holds 15 residues, the cysteine and phenylalanine included. The kept DNA is CDR3 alone, 45 bases in frame from the first base. The germline V gene yields SGHDT for CDR1 and YYEEEE for CDR2.